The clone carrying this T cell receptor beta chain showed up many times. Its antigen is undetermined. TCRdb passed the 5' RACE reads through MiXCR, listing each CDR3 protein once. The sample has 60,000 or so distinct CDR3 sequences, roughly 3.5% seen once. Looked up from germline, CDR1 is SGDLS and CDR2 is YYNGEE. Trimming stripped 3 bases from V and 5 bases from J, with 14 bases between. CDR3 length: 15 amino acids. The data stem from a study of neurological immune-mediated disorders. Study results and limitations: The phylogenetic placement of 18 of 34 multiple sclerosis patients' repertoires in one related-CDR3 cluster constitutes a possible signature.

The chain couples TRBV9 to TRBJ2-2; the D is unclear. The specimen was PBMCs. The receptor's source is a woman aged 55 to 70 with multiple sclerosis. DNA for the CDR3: TGTGCCAGCAGCGGGGCCCTCGGGCGAACCGGGGAGCTGTTTTTT. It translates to CASSGALGRTGELFF.